This TCR beta chain was recorded in a study of blood T cell repertoires in COVID-19. Turning to the study itself: T cells, B-cell-depleted T cells, or PBMCs supplied cDNA or gDNA.

Libraries were prepared by immunoSEQ multiplex PCR; TCRdb keeps only in-frame clonotypes and omits some of them. The table lists approximately 200,000 clones, around 90% of them singletons. In its sample, this clone was seen once. The receptor was derived from a man aged 18-30 years with acute COVID-19. Input material: PBMCs or T cells enriched from blood (not recorded which).

CDR3 sequence reads: CASSLGDRGRSGANVLTF. The CDR3 region has the DNA TGCGCCAGCAGCTTAGGGGACAGGGGGCGTTCTGGGGCCAACGTCCTGACTTTC. The chain combines TRBV5-1 with TRBJ2-6; 12 bases are shared with TRBD1. The CDR3 sequence is 18 residues long. The germline V gene has CDR1 SGHRS and CDR2 YFSETQ. Unmatched junction bases numbered 4, after V lost 2 bases and J lost 1 base.